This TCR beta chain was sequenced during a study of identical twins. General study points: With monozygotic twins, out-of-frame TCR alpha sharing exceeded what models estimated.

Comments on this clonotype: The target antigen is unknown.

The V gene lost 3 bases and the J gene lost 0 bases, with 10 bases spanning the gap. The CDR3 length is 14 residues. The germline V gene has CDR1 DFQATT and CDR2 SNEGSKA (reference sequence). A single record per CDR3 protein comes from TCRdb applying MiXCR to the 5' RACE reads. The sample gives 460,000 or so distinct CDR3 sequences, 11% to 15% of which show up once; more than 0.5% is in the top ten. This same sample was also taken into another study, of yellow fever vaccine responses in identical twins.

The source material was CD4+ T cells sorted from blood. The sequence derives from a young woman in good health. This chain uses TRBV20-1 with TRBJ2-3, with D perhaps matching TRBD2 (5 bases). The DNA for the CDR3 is TGCAGTGCTAGGTGGCTAGCTAGCACAGATACGCAGTATTTT. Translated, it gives CSARWLASTDTQYF.